The 6 T cell receptor beta chains below come from one sample, sequenced in a study of molecular identifiers for immune sequencing clone quantification. A single record per CDR3 protein comes from TCRdb applying MiXCR to the PCR reads. The data show about 500,000 distinct CDR3 sequences, roughly 23% seen once. The source material was naive CD8+ T cells from blood, with Jurkat cell RNA spiked in. Subset specified: FACS-sorted CD8+CD4-CCR7+CD45RA+ naive T cells. The receptors derive from a human donor in good health. Some libraries in this study had Jurkat cell RNA spiked in.

The chain has TRBV27 and TRBJ1-5; maybe TRBD1 (6 bases). The CDR3 loop spans 13 amino acids. The germline V gene has CDR1 MNHEY and CDR2 SMNVEV (reference sequence). V was clipped by 5 bases and J by 7 bases, with 12 bases between them. DNA of the CDR3: TGTGCCAGCAGTATCGAGGGGGACCAGCCCCAGCATTTT. Its translation is CASSIEGDQPQHF.

This clonotype turned up a few times. The genes are TRBV28 and TRBJ1-1, with TRBD1 identical over 8 bases. This CDR3 region has 16 residues. Trimming at V came to 4 bases and at J to 1 base, leaving 8 bases not matched to a gene. The germline CDR1 and CDR2 sequences are MDHEN and SYDVKM. The CDR3 region has the DNA TGTGCCAGCAGTTCCTCCCGGGACAGGTGGAACACTGAAGCTTTCTTT. Translation: CASSSSRDRWNTEAFF.

There are a few counts of this clonotype. CDR3 coding DNA: TGTGCCAGCAGTGAAGAAGTAGCGGGGGATTACGAGACCCAGTACTTC. It codes for CASSEEVAGDYETQYF. The V call is TRBV2, the J call TRBJ2-5; 9 bases match TRBD2. With 1 base clipped from V and 5 bases from J, the junction kept 8 bases outside the gene matches. The CDR3 runs 16 residues. Germline lookup yields CDR1 SNHLY and CDR2 FYNNEI.

This clonotype has only a few counts. The rearrangement uses TRBV4-3 and TRBJ2-2; no clear D. Germline V gene sequence: CDR1 LGHNA, CDR2 YSLEER. Trimming cost V 0 bases and J 3 bases, with 5 bases left between them. This CDR3 comprises 14 residues. The CDR3 loop is CASSQDRYTGELFF. The DNA of the CDR3 is TGCGCCAGCAGCCAAGACAGGTACACCGGGGAGCTGTTTTTT.

V is TRBV19 and J is TRBJ1-5; 10 nucleotides line up with TRBD1. The CDR3 spans 16 residues. Germline CDR1 and CDR2: LNHDA and SQIVND (reference sequence). V lost 5 bases, J lost 3 bases, and 7 bases stayed unmatched. The CDR3 reads CASSLSDRGVNQPQHF. CDR3 nucleotides: TGTGCCAGTAGTCTCTCGGACAGGGGGGTCAATCAGCCCCAGCATTTT.

The sample holds many counts of this clonotype. The chain combines TRBV28 with TRBJ2-6, with unresolved D. V was shortened by 6 bases and J by 2 bases, with 8 bases between the two germline ends. The germline CDR1 and CDR2 sequences are MDHEN and SYDVKM. CDR3 length: 14 residues. The CDR3 spells CASSPGTGANVLTF. The CDR3 DNA reads as TGTGCCAGCAGCCCTGGTACTGGGGCCAACGTCCTGACTTTC. The variable domain in full, completed from reference TRBV28 and TRBJ2-6, reads DVKVTQSSRYLVKRTGEKVFLECVQDMDHENMFWYRQDPGLGLRLIYFSYDVKMKEKGDIPEGYSVSREKKERFSLILESASTNQTSMYLCASSPGTGANVLTFGAGSRLTVL.